This T cell receptor beta chain is drawn from a study of beta chain features in type 1 diabetes (dated by TCRdb to about 2018). Study-level background: No differences in mean age, gender distribution, total cell number or subset yield were found between patients and healthy donors. A total of 100 million to 140 million sorted cells were examined across all samples, and the number of cells per subset was strongly correlated with RNA yield. In the study, recently diagnosed type 1 diabetes patients and matched healthy donors were compared on the TCRB repertoires of their sorted circulating CD4+ T cell subsets. Regulatory and stem cell-like memory subsets were isolated from only 8 patients and about eight healthy donors, whereas naive and central memory subsets came from all 28 donors. Summary of the overall study and its limitations: PCR might favor shorter templates, but patient and control samples were amplified and corrected together, so any skew would affect both groups equally. Because cDNA was sequenced instead of genomic DNA, highly expressing activated cells could be over-represented, though the groups showed no difference in activation or CD3 levels. Naive, central memory and regulatory TCRB repertoires appeared more similar among patients than among healthy donors. Only small numbers of individuals were included in the HLA sub-analyses, which left unresolved whether HLA type had any influence on TCRB rearrangement. Type 1 diabetes patients showed a moderate but significant shortening of TCRB CDR3 length in all four CD4+ subsets. Fewer insertions and more nucleotide deletions at VDJ recombination sites were observed in patients with type 1 diabetes, implying thymic rearrangement abnormalities.

All of the isolated RNA was reverse transcribed with the High Capacity cDNA Reverse Transcription Kit, so expressed TCRB transcripts were sequenced. Naive, central memory and regulatory T cell samples underwent deep immunoSEQ sequencing, averaging about 3.3 million total reads per sample. After sorted cells were lysed in RLT buffer, RNA was extracted with DNase-treated RNeasy Micro or Mini kits, with the choice depending on cell number. Each cell subset was processed separately to prevent cross-contamination, with patient and healthy donor samples processed together. TCRB sequences were amplified from cDNA with the immunoSEQ multiplex PCR, producing 87-bp fragments spanning the CDR3 region. The amplicons were sequenced using the Illumina HiSeq platform. Regarding the original processing steps: PCR bias was corrected computationally using synthetic template baselines, and reads within Hamming distance 2 were collapsed, with unmergeable singletons discarded. Reads were aligned against IMGT so that V, D and J genes, CDR3 length and insertions or deletions at six rearrangement sites could be assigned. Within each subset, clonotype counts were normalized to sorted cell number, and only after that were true diversity and Gini coefficients computed with the tcR R package. Repertoire sharing was quantified using the overlap coefficient calculated on TCRB nucleotide sequences. As a proxy for the pre-selection repertoire, out-of-frame TCRB sequences from naive cells were analyzed. TCRdb limited this immuneACCESS table to in-frame rearrangements with V and J called. A share of clones is missing; checked studies link under half to unresolved V genes, and the rest is unexplained. V and J calls and clone size are given by that table; D and trimming were obtained from the DNA. The sample table contains 150,000 or so clones; only one count was recorded for around 63% of them. About 0.081% of the sample lies in the top ten.

V loses 4 bases of germline sequence and J loses 5 bases, and the interval between the two ends is 17 bases. The CDR3, from cysteine to phenylalanine, totals 15 residues. Only the CDR3 region is kept as DNA, spanning 45 bases read in frame from base 1. CDR1 and CDR2 were assigned from the germline V gene as KGHSH and LQKENI. On this clone: It has no known antigen specificity. The sample holds no much larger clone one base away, and base qualities are not on file.

A single peripheral blood draw of about 116 mL on average was collected from each donor into heparinised tubes. A BD FACSAria II was used to sort naive, central memory, regulatory and stem cell-like memory CD4+ T cells with a panel that included CD45RO, CCR7, CD25, CD127, CD95 and CD27. A purity above 98% was achieved for all sorted populations. PBMCs were separated immediately by Lymphoprep density gradient centrifugation and were stained directly, without being cultured. To minimize batch effects, samples were stained and sorted in pairs, one healthy donor with one patient per experiment. This receptor chain uses TRBV18 and TRBJ2-5; the D gene identity is not certain. The sample was naive CD4+ T cells from blood. The sample's cell subset or site, from its label and the paper: true naive CD4+ T cells. This clonotype was sampled from a man aged 25 to 40 with type 1 diabetes. This receptor has the CDR3 CASSLAGEMGETQYF. The sequence in DNA is TGTGCCAGCTCACTCGCAGGAGAGATGGGGGAGACCCAGTACTTC.